The next 20 T cell receptor beta chains were all read from a single sample in a study of blood T cell repertoires in COVID-19. The protocol was immunoSEQ multiplex PCR, while the TCRdb copy is restricted to in-frame clones and leaves out a portion. Altogether 180,000 or so clones are present, around four fifths being singletons, with the ten largest covering roughly 13%. Sequenced: PBMCs or T cells enriched from blood (not recorded which). The receptors stem from a woman in her sixties or seventies who had recovered from COVID-19.

Concerning this clone: At one of its ends the junction is not consistent with the germline gene, which may arise from a read error. CDR3 nucleotides: TGTGCCAGCAGTTATGGGGCTAGCGGGAGGGCCGTATTC. Amino acid sequence: CASSYGASGRAVF. V and J are TRBV6-2 or TRBV6-3 and TRBJ2-7, with TRBD2 matching 12 bases. This CDR3 is 13 amino acids long. Germline V gene sequence: CDR1 MNHEY, CDR2 SVGEGT.

The chain recombines TRBV9 with TRBJ2-5; D might be TRBD2 (5 bases). Germline assignment: CDR1 SGDLS and CDR2 YYNGEE. Trimming stripped 0 bases from V and 4 bases from J, with 7 bases between. The CDR3 sequence is 13 residues long. CDR3 loop: CASSVVSGETQYF. CDR3 nucleotide sequence: TGTGCCAGCAGCGTAGTGAGCGGAGAGACCCAGTACTTC.

V is TRBV5-4 and J is TRBJ2-5; TRBD2 matches at 9 bases. The V and J ends lost 0 bases and 1 base, in that order; junction bases with no gene match: 4. This CDR3 comprises 16 residues. In germline, CDR1 is SGHNT, CDR2 YYREEE (reference sequence). CDR3 in amino acids: CASSLGQAGGQETQYF. The CDR3 bases are TGTGCCAGCAGCTTGGGTCAAGCGGGAGGCCAAGAGACCCAGTACTTC.

The chain combines TRBV7-2 with TRBJ2-5, with 8 bases fitting TRBD1. The CDR3 has 14 amino acids. V lost 5 bases, J lost 1 base, and 3 bases stayed unmatched. Germline CDR1 reads SGHTA; CDR2 reads FQGNSA. The CDR3 DNA reads as TGTGCCAGCAGCAAGGACAGGGCCCAAGAGACCCAGTACTTC. Translation gives CASSKDRAQETQYF.

The V gene is TRBV19, the J gene TRBJ1-2; 7 positions match TRBD1. Germline V gene sequence: CDR1 LNHDA, CDR2 SQIVND (reference sequence). Trimming at V came to 6 bases and at J to 3 bases, leaving 10 bases not matched to a gene. There are 15 residues in the CDR3. The CDR3 nucleotides are TGTGCCAGTAGCCAGCCGGGACAGAGATACTATGGCTACACCTTC. Translation: CASSQPGQRYYGYTF.

V and J are TRBV15 and TRBJ1-3; no clear D gene. Looked up from germline, CDR1 is LNHNV and CDR2 is YYDKDF (reference sequence). The CDR3 is 15 amino acids. Trimming shortened V by 3 bases and J by 1 base, and 10 bases separated the two germline ends. In nucleotides, the CDR3 is TGTGCCACCAGCAGTCGCCGTGAGTCTGGAAACACCATATATTTT. Translation: CATSSRRESGNTIYF.

The gene calls are TRBV10-3 and TRBJ2-1, with TRBD2 matching 8 bases. The CDR3 has 13 amino acids. V was clipped by 7 bases and J by 5 bases; unmatched bases: 4. The germline V gene encodes CDR1 ENHRY and CDR2 SYGVKD. CDR3 region: CAINSGTDNEQFF. Written as DNA, the CDR3 is TGTGCCATCAATAGCGGGACGGACAATGAGCAGTTCTTC.

As DNA, the CDR3 is TGTGCCAGCAGCATCAGAGGGGGATTGACCGGGGAGCTGTTTTTT. Protein product: CASSIRGGLTGELFF. J is TRBJ2-2 and V is TRBV9; D perhaps matches TRBD1 (6 bases). Germline CDR1 and CDR2: SGDLS and YYNGEE. The CDR3 sequence is 15 residues long. V lost 4 bases, J lost 5 bases, and 15 bases lay in between.

V and J are TRBV29-1 and TRBJ2-1; D not certain. Deletions cut 6 bases from V and 0 bases from J, with 12 bases between. The CDR3 runs to 14 residues. From germline, CDR1 is SQVTM and CDR2 ANQGSEA. The CDR3: CSVAPSLSYNEQFF. CDR3 in DNA: TGCAGCGTGGCACCCTCTCTCTCCTACAATGAGCAGTTCTTC.

The chain recombines TRBV7-3 with TRBJ2-2; the D gene is possibly TRBD1 (7 bases). V gave up 4 bases and J gave up 5 bases, with 11 bases separating them. The germline V gene has CDR1 SGHTA and CDR2 FQGTGA. This CDR3 comprises 14 residues. CDR3: CASSSPGGTGELFF. CDR3 bases: TGTGCCAGCAGCTCGCCAGGGGGGACCGGGGAGCTGTTTTTT.

The V gene is TRBV5-6, the J gene TRBJ2-5; a weak D match, TRBD2 (6 bases). From germline, CDR1 is SGHDT and CDR2 YYEEEE. V was trimmed by 6 bases and J by 4 bases, leaving 13 bases between them. The CDR3 totals 13 residues. DNA for the CDR3: TGTGCCAGCACCCTACTGGGGGGAGAGACCCAGTACTTC. This codes for CASTLLGGETQYF.

There are a few counts of this clone. This chain connects TRBV2 to TRBJ2-2; D not certain. The CDR3 length is 14 residues. Germline CDR1 SNHLY, CDR2 FYNNEI. The V gene lost 1 base and the J gene lost 1 base, with 4 bases spanning the gap. The CDR3 DNA follows: TGTGCCAGCAGTGAAGTTCGGAACACCGGGGAGCTGTTTTTT. It specifies CASSEVRNTGELFF.

A few counts support this clone. The CDR3 region is CAWSIQLSGGYTF. CDR3 DNA: TGTGCCTGGAGTATACAGTTGAGTGGAGGCTACACCTTC. The chain links TRBV30 to TRBJ1-2; D unclear. CDR3 size: 13 residues. Germline loops: CDR1 GTSNPN, CDR2 SVGIG (reference sequence). Trimming stripped 2 bases from V and 8 bases from J, with 15 bases between.

This chain connects TRBV2 to TRBJ1-3, with a tentative D call TRBD1 (5 bases). V was cut by 6 bases and J by 6 bases, with 9 bases left in between. The CDR3 has 12 residues. Germline lookup yields CDR1 SNHLY and CDR2 FYNNEI. Here the CDR3 DNA reads TGTGCCAGCAGAACGGACACAAACACCATATATTTT. Translated, it gives CASRTDTNTIYF.

The rearrangement joins TRBV11-3 to TRBJ2-2; a possible D gene is TRBD1 (5 bases). Germline CDR1 reads SGHNT; CDR2 reads YENEEA. The CDR3 contains 14 residues. With 4 bases removed from V and 7 bases from J, the gap between germline ends came to 13 bases. The CDR3 here is CASSSAGKGGELFF. The CDR3, as DNA: TGTGCCAGCAGCTCGGCAGGGAAGGGCGGGGAGCTGTTTTTT.

This clone was seen a single time. The chain links TRBV30 to TRBJ1-2, with D unresolved. CDR1 is GTSNPN and CDR2 is SVGIG in the germline V gene (reference sequence). Trimming took 3 bases from V and 3 from J, leaving 14 bases between them. The CDR3 runs 14 residues. The CDR3, as DNA: TGTGCCTGGAGCGCGGGTGGTGGGGACTATGGCTACACCTTC. Protein sequence: CAWSAGGGDYGYTF.

V and J are TRBV19 and TRBJ1-1; D is undetermined. Germline lookup yields CDR1 LNHDA and CDR2 SQIVND (reference sequence). Trimming removed 9 bases from V and 0 bases from J, with 14 bases in between. The CDR3 totals 14 residues. CDR3 sequence: CASSGSYMNTEAFF. For the CDR3, the DNA is TGTGCCAGCTCGGGAAGTTACATGAACACTGAAGCTTTCTTT.

This chain links TRBV7-9 with TRBJ2-7; 9 bases are a match to TRBD2. Per the germline V gene, CDR1 is SEHNR and CDR2 is FQNEAQ (reference sequence). V gave up 1 base and J gave up 7 bases; unmatched junction bases: 8. This CDR3 region has 15 residues. In nucleotides, the CDR3 is TGTGCCAGCAGCTTAGGTAGCGGGAGCTCGGGAGAGCAGTACTTC. This gives the protein CASSLGSGSSGEQYF.

The chain has TRBV7-9 and TRBJ2-7; maybe TRBD1 (6 bases). Germline V gene lookup returns CDR1 SEHNR and CDR2 FQNEAQ (reference sequence). The V end was cut by 5 bases, the J end by 2 bases, with 13 bases between. The length of the CDR3 is 14 residues. In DNA, the CDR3 is TGTGCCAGCAGCCCCAGGGACATCCCCTACGAGCAGTACTTC. The encoded protein is CASSPRDIPYEQYF.

This clone was seen a few times. The rearrangement uses TRBV14 and TRBJ2-5, with TRBD1 matching 9 bases. The germline gives CDR1 SGHDN, CDR2 FVKESK. V gave up 7 bases and J gave up 5 bases; unmatched junction bases: 8. There are 14 residues in the CDR3. This CDR3 is CASTMGTGRETQYF. CDR3 coding DNA: TGTGCCAGCACCATGGGGACAGGGAGGGAGACCCAGTACTTC.